The sample holds a few counts of the clone carrying this T cell receptor beta chain. The antigen remains unidentified. The sample is drawn from a study of T cells in Graves' hyperthyroidism and ophthalmopathy. Initially, at the first diagnosis of hyperthyroidism and before any ophthalmopathy symptoms, blood was sampled. This CDR3 is 15 amino acids long. CDR1 SQVTM and CDR2 ANQGSEA come from the germline V gene. V shed 0 bases and J 5 bases; nucleotides not matched to a gene: 5. TCR beta CDR3 regions were amplified from RNA. TCR CDR3 underwent first-round RT-PCR with the HTBI primer set. TCRdb re-analysed the multiplex PCR reads in MiXCR, keeping a single row per CDR3 protein. Here the sample spans under 450,000 distinct CDR3 sequences, approximately 17% being singletons. Study results and limitations: Ophthalmopathy, as predicted by the model, came a median roughly 6.8 months after the prediction. Appearing also in blood were most of the thyroid clonotypes expanded above 0.001.

This clonotype originated in a woman aged 25 to 39 with Graves' hyperthyroidism that later progressed to Graves' ophthalmopathy. Sequenced material: blood. The V call is TRBV29-1, the J call TRBJ1-2; TRBD1 agrees at 11 bases. The CDR3 loop reads CSVEEGTGGSYGYTF. DNA of the CDR3: TGCAGCGTTGAAGAAGGGACAGGGGGATCATATGGCTACACCTTC.